This T cell receptor beta chain was sequenced for a study of T-cell memory formation after mild COVID-19. This clonotype was observed a few times. Each CDR3 protein is one row after TCRdb ran MiXCR on the 5' RACE reads. This repertoire shows 200,000 to 250,000 distinct CDR3 sequences, around 9.1% found once; its top ten account for around 3.4%. The sequenced sample was PBMCs or a T cell subset sorted from them (not recorded which). The receptor was isolated from a man aged 18 to 29 who had mild COVID-19 (a few samples of this study predate the infection). Cell type and time point are not known.

The DNA for the CDR3 is TGTGCCAGCAGAGCCGGGACAGCAAACACAGATACGCAGTATTTT. It translates to CASRAGTANTDTQYF. This rearrangement joins TRBV6-1 to TRBJ2-3; 7 nucleotides line up with TRBD1. V lost 6 bases and J lost 2; bases outside the gene matches: 8. Germline CDR1 reads MNHNS; CDR2 reads SASEGT. The CDR3 totals 15 residues.